This TCR beta chain was found in a study of T-cell memory formation after mild COVID-19. At the level of the study: In these data, TCR clusters were largely donor specific.

Study-wide results and caveats: Day 15 to 85 contracting clones showed balanced CD4/CD8; day 15 to 37 expanders favored CD4+. Day 37-peaking second-wave clones had unconfirmed SARS-CoV-2 specificity.

Constant-segment primers and 5'RACE yielded cDNA libraries for TCR alpha and TCR beta, each carrying sample barcodes and UMIs. In TCRdb, the 5' RACE reads were re-called with MiXCR into one record per CDR3 protein. The sample includes 550,000 to 700,000 distinct CDR3 sequences, roughly 17% of them seen just once. Remarks on this clonotype: Its target is not known.

The CDR3 has 16 residues. Germline values: CDR1 LNHDA, CDR2 SQIVND (reference sequence). V lost 7 bases, J lost 6 bases, and 23 bases lay in between. The source is an adult woman who had mild COVID-19 (a few samples of this study predate the infection). Cell type and time point are not known. V is TRBV19 and J is TRBJ2-3; D might be TRBD1 (6 bases). The sample taken for sequencing was PBMCs or a T cell subset sorted from them (not recorded which). The CDR3: CASTPAGEGLGDTQYF. DNA of the CDR3: TGTGCCAGTACCCCGGCAGGGGAAGGGTTGGGGGATACGCAGTATTTT.